The 5 T cell receptor beta chains presented below share a single source sample, sequenced in a study of identical twins. MiXCR, applied by TCRdb to the 5' RACE reads, yields one record per CDR3 protein. The repertoire includes about 690,000 distinct CDR3 sequences, 21% of them detected once, and roughly 4% sits in the top ten. The sample also formed part of further work on T cells expressing NK-cell markers.

Sequenced material: PBMCs. The receptors stem from a woman aged 18 to 35 in good health.

This clonotype appeared many times. This chain links TRBV29-1 with TRBJ2-3; no firm D call. The CDR3 has 12 amino acids. CDR1 and CDR2 from the germline V gene are SQVTM and ANQGSEA. V lost 3 bases to trimming and J lost 0 bases, with 4 bases between them. As DNA, the CDR3 is TGCAGCGTTGAGGGGAGCACAGATACGCAGTATTTT. Amino acids: CSVEGSTDTQYF.

The CDR3 nucleotides are TGTGCCAGCAGCTTCCTAGGGCCACCAGGCACCGGGGAGCTGTTTTTT. Protein: CASSFLGPPGTGELFF. The chain employs TRBV5-6 and TRBJ2-2; D not certain. The CDR3 has 16 residues. Trimming took 2 bases from V and 4 from J, leaving 15 bases between them. Germline assignment: CDR1 SGHDT and CDR2 YYEEEE.

This chain uses TRBV6-5 with TRBJ2-7; tentative D call: TRBD1 (6 bases). Deletions cut 2 bases from V and 0 bases from J, with 14 bases between. Germline-derived CDR1 and CDR2 are MNHEY and SVGAGI. CDR3 length equals 16 residues. As DNA, the CDR3 is TGTGCCAGCAGTTACAGCCCGACAGGAGACTCCTACGAGCAGTACTTC. This encodes CASSYSPTGDSYEQYF.

This clonotype was recorded a few times. CDR3 DNA: TGTGCCAGCAGCTTCGCGGGACGGTTGAGCTCTGGGGCCAACGTCCTGACTTTC. Its protein product is CASSFAGRLSSGANVLTF. This chain connects TRBV5-5 to TRBJ2-6; a possible D gene is TRBD2 (6 bases). Germline V gene data show CDR1 as SGHKS and CDR2 as YYEKEE (reference sequence). The V gene lost 2 bases and the J gene lost 0 bases, with 15 bases spanning the gap. The CDR3 is 18 residues long. Combining the CDR3 with reference TRBV5-5 and TRBJ2-6 gives the whole variable domain DAGVTQSPTHLIKTRGQQVTLRCSPISGHKSVSWYQQVLGQGPQFIFQYYEKEERGRGNFPDRFSARQFPNYSSELNVNALLLGDSALYLCASSFAGRLSSGANVLTFGAGSRLTVL.

The CDR3 DNA is TGCGCCAGCAGCTTCGGGGGAGGGGACAGATACTACGAGCAGTACTTC. Protein product: CASSFGGGDRYYEQYF. The gene calls are TRBV5-1 and TRBJ2-7; D possibly matches TRBD1 or TRBD2 (7 bases each). Trimming shortened V by 2 bases and J by 3 bases, and 18 bases separated the two germline ends. This CDR3 has 16 amino acids. CDR1 SGHRS and CDR2 YFSETQ come from the germline V gene.